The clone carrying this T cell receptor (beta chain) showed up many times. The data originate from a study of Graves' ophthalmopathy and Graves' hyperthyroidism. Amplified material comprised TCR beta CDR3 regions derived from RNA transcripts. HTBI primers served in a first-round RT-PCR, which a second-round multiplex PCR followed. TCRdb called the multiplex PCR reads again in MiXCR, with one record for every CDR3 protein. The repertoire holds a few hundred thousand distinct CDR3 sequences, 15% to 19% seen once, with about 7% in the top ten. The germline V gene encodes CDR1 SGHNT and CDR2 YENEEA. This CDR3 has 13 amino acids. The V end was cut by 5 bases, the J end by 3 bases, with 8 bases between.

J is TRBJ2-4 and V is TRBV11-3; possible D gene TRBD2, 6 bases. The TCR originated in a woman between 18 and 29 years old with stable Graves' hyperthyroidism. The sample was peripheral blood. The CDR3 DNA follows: TGTGCCAGCAGCAGGGGAGGCAAAAACATTCAGTACTTC. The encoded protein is CASSRGGKNIQYF.